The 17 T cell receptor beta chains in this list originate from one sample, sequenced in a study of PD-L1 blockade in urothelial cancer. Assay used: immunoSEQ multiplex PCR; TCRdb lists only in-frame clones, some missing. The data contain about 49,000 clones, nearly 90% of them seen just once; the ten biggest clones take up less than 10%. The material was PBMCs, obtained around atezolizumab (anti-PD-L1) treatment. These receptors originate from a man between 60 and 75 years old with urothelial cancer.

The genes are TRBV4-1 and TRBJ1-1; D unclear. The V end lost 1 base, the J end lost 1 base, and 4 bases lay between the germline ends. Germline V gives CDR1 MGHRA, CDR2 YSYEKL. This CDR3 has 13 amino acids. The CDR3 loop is CASSQGPNTEAFF. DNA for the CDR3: TGCGCCAGCAGCCAAGGGCCGAACACTGAAGCTTTCTTT.

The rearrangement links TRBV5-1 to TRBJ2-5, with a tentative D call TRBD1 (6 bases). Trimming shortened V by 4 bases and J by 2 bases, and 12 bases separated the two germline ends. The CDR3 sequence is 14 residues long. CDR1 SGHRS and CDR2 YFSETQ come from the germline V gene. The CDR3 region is CASSGGRPQETQYF. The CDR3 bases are TGCGCCAGCAGCGGGGGCCGACCACAAGAGACCCAGTACTTC. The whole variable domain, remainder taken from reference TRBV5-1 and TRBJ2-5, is KAGVTQTPRYLIKTRGQQVTLSCSPISGHRSVSWYQQTPGQGLQFLFEYFSETQRNKGNFPGRFSGRQFSNSRSEMNVSTLELGDSALYLCASSGGRPQETQYFGPGTRLLVL.

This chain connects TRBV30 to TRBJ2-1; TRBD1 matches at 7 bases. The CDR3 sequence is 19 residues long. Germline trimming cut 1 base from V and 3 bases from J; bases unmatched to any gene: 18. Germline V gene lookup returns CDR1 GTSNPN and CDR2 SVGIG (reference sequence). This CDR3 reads CAWSGLGTDLMRVYNEQFF. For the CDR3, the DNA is TGTGCCTGGAGTGGGCTGGGGACAGATCTTATGAGGGTCTACAATGAGCAGTTCTTC.

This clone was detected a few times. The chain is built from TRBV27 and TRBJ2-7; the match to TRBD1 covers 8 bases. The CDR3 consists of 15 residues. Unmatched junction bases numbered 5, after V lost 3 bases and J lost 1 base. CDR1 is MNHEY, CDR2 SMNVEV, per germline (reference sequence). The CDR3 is CASSFRGLASYEQYF. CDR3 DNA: TGTGCCAGCAGTTTCAGGGGGCTGGCTTCCTACGAGCAGTACTTC.

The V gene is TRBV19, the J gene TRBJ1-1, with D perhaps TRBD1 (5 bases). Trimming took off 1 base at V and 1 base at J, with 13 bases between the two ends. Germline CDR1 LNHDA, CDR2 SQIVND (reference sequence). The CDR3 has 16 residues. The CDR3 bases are TGTGCCAGTAGTATAGGCGGGGGTGTAAGGAACACTGAAGCTTTCTTT. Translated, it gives CASSIGGGVRNTEAFF.

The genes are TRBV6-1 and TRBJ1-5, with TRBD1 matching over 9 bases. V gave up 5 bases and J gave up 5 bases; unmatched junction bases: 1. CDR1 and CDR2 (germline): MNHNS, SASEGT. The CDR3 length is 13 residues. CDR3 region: CASSRTGDQPQHF. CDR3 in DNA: TGTGCCAGCAGTCGGACAGGGGATCAGCCCCAGCATTTT.

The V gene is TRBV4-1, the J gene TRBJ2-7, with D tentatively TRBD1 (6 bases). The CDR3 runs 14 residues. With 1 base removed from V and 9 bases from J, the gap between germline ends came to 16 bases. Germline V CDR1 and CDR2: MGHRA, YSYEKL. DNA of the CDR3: TGCGCCAGCAGCCAAGCTTGGGACACTACGTTGCAGTACTTC. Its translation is CASSQAWDTTLQYF.

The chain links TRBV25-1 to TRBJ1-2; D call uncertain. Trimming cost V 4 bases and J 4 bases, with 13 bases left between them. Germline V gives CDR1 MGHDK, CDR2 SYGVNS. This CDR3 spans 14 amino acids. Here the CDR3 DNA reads TGTGCCAGCAGTGGGACTAAGGGTCTCTATGGCTACACCTTC. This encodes CASSGTKGLYGYTF.

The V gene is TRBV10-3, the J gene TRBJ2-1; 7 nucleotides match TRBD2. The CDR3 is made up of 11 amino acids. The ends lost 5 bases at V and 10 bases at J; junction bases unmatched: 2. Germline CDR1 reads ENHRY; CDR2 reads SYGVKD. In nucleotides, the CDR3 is TGTGCCATCAGTCCAGCGGGGGAGCAGTTCTTC. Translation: CAISPAGEQFF.

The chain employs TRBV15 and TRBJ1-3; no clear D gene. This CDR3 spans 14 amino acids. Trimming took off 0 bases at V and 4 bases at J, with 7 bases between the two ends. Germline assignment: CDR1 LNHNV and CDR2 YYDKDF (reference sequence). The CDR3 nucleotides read TGTGCCACCAGCAGAGATGTGGGCGGAAACACCATATATTTT. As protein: CATSRDVGGNTIYF.

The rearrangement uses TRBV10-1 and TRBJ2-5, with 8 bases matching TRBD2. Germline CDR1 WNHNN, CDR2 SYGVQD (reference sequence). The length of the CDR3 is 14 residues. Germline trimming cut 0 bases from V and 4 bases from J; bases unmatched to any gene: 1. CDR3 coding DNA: TGCGCCAGCAGTGAGTCCGGGGGGGCAGAGACCCAGTACTTC. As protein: CASSESGGAETQYF.

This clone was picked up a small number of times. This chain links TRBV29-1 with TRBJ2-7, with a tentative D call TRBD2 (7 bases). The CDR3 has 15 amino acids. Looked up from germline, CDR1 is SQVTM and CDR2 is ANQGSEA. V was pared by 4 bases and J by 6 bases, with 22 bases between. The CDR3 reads CSVVRATGTGGEQYF. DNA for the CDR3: TGCAGCGTTGTACGTGCCACAGGGACGGGGGGCGAGCAGTACTTC.

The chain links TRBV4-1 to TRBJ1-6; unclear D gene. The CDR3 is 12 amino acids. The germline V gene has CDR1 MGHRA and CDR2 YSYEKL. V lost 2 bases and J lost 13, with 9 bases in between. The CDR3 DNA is TGCGCCAGCAGCCAAACCCCGGGGCCCCTCCACTTT. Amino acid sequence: CASSQTPGPLHF.

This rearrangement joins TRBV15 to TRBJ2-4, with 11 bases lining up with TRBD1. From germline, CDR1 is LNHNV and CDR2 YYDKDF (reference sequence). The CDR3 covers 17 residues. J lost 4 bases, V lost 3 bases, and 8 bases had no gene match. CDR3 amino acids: CATSRPGQGVTKNIQYF. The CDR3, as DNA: TGTGCCACCAGCAGGCCGGGACAGGGGGTCACTAAAAACATTCAGTACTTC.

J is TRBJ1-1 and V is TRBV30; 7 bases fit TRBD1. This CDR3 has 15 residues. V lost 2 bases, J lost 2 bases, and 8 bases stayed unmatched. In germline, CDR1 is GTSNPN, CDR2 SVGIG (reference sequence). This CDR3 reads CAWSRQGGGNTEAFF. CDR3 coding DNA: TGTGCCTGGAGTCGACAGGGTGGTGGAAACACTGAAGCTTTCTTT. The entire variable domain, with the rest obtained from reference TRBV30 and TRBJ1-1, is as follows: SQTIHQWPATLVQPVGSPLSLECTVEGTSNPNLYWYRQAAGRGLQLLFYSVGIGQISSEVPQNLSASRPQDRQFILSSKKLLLSDSGFYLCAWSRQGGGNTEAFFGQGTRLTVV.

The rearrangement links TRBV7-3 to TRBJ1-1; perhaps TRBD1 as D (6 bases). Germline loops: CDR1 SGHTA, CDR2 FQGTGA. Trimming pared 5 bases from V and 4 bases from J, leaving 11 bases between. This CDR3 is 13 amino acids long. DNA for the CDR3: TGTGCCAGCAGCGAGGGGGGGGGCACTGAAGCTTTCTTT. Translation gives CASSEGGGTEAFF.

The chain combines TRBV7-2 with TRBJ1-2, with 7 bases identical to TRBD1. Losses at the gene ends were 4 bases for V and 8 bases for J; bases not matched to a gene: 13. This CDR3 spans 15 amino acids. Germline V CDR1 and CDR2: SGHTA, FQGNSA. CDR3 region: CASSSSQGYSEGYTF. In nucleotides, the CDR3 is TGTGCCAGCAGCTCCTCACAGGGGTATTCGGAGGGCTACACCTTC.